The T cell receptor (beta chain) described here comes from a study of a mutant IDH1 vaccine in newly diagnosed glioma. Germline V gene data show CDR1 as SGHAT and CDR2 as FQNNGV. Trimming at V came to 1 base and at J to 1 base, leaving 3 bases not matched to a gene. This CDR3 contains 15 residues. As for this clone: Antigen specificity is unknown.

Generated by immunoSEQ multiplex PCR, the TCRdb table keeps only in-frame clones and is missing some. The repertoire holds more than 55,000 clones, with roughly four fifths as singletons. The time point: week 11, during vaccination. The investigators gave 300 ug of mutant IDH1 20-mer peptide in each vaccine dose, together with topical imiquimod. This chain uses TRBV11-2 with TRBJ1-1, with TRBD1 matching 7 bases. Here the sequenced sample was PBMCs, taken from a glioma patient whose treatment included an IDH1 peptide vaccine. The sequence was obtained from a man younger than 40 with glioma. The CDR3 region has the DNA TGTGCCAGCAGCTTAGGGACAGGACCGAACACTGAAGCTTTCTTT. Encoded protein: CASSLGTGPNTEAFF.